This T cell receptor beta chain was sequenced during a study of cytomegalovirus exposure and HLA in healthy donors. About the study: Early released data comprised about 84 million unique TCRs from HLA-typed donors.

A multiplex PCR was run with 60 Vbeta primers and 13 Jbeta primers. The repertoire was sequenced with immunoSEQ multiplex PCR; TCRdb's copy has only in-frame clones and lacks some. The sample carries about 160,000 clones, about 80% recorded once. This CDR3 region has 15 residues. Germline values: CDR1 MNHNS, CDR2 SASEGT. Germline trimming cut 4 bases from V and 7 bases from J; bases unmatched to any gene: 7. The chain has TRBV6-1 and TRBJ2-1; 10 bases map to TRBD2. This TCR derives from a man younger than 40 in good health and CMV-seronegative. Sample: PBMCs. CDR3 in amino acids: CASSALAGVYNEQFF. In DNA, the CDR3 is TGTGCCAGCAGTGCTCTAGCGGGAGTCTATAATGAGCAGTTCTTC.